This passage covers 26 T cell receptor beta chains from one sample sequenced in a study of cytomegalovirus exposure and HLA in healthy donors. PCR employed 60 Vbeta and 13 Jbeta primers. TCRdb keeps only in-frame clones here, not all; method: immunoSEQ multiplex PCR. The table shows about 160,000 clones, with around three quarters occurring only once. The sample taken for sequencing was PBMCs. Source of these receptors: a man aged 35 to 55 in good health and CMV-seropositive.

This clone was counted between two and nine times. The chain joins TRBV7-8 to TRBJ2-2; 9 positions match TRBD1. J gave up 7 bases and V 6 bases, and 18 bases lay outside the gene matches. This CDR3 is built from 18 residues. The germline V gene encodes CDR1 SGHVS and CDR2 FQNEAQ. The CDR3 DNA reads TGTGCCAGCAGTCCACGGGGAACGACGGGACAGGGAGGCGGGGAGCTGTTTTTT. It specifies CASSPRGTTGQGGGELFF.

This rearrangement joins TRBV5-1 to TRBJ2-7, with TRBD1 identical over 9 bases. Trimming took 2 bases from V and 4 from J; bases not matched to a gene: 7. The CDR3 is 15 amino acids. The V gene's germline CDR1 is SGHRS and CDR2 YFSETQ. CDR3 nucleotide sequence: TGCGCCAGCAGCTTCGAACAGGGGGCTCTGTACGAGCAGTACTTC. It is translated as CASSFEQGALYEQYF. The variable domain in full, with the rest retrieved from reference TRBV5-1 and TRBJ2-7, is KAGVTQTPRYLIKTRGQQVTLSCSPISGHRSVSWYQQTPGQGLQFLFEYFSETQRNKGNFPGRFSGRQFSNSRSEMNVSTLELGDSALYLCASSFEQGALYEQYFGPGTRLTVT.

V and J are TRBV4-2 and TRBJ2-1; 8 bases map to TRBD2. This CDR3 region has 14 residues. Trimming took 2 bases from V and 10 from J; bases not matched to a gene: 7. CDR1 and CDR2 from the germline V gene are LGHNA and YNFKEQ. The CDR3, as DNA: TGTGCCAGCAGCCAACACGACGTAGCGGGGGAGCAGTTCTTC. Encoded protein: CASSQHDVAGEQFF.

The gene calls are TRBV6-6 and TRBJ2-5, with D possibly matching TRBD2 (6 bases). Germline CDR1 MNHNY, CDR2 SVGAGI (reference sequence). Trimming left V 2 bases short and J 4 bases short, with 11 bases between. The CDR3 is 14 amino acids. DNA of the CDR3: TGTGCCAGCAGTTACGCGGGGCTCGGAGAGACCCAGTACTTC. As protein: CASSYAGLGETQYF.

The J gene is TRBJ1-4, the V gene TRBV7-9; the match to TRBD1 covers 8 bases. Looked up from germline, CDR1 is SEHNR and CDR2 is FQNEAQ (reference sequence). V was clipped by 5 bases and J by 8 bases; unmatched bases: 10. The CDR3 loop spans 15 amino acids. CDR3 residues: CASSPSGTGTEKLFF. The CDR3, as DNA: TGTGCCAGCAGCCCATCCGGGACAGGAACGGAAAAACTGTTTTTT.

The J gene is TRBJ1-6, the V gene TRBV9; D gene unclear. CDR1 and CDR2 from the germline V gene are SGDLS and YYNGEE. V was trimmed by 0 bases and J by 7 bases, leaving 11 bases between them. There are 15 residues in the CDR3. CDR3: CASSVDRGFNSPLHF. The CDR3 DNA sequence: TGTGCCAGCAGCGTAGATCGGGGATTCAATTCACCCCTCCACTTT.

J is TRBJ2-6 and V is TRBV9; 8 bases map to TRBD2. CDR1 and CDR2 from the germline V gene are SGDLS and YYNGEE. V was pared by 3 bases and J by 5 bases, with 4 bases of the junction left unmatched. CDR3 size: 15 residues. CDR3 nucleotide sequence: TGTGCCAGCAGCGCCCCGGGGGGGCGGGCCAACGTCCTGACTTTC. It encodes CASSAPGGRANVLTF.

The CDR3: CASSRESSYNEQFF. CDR3 in DNA: TGCGCCAGCAGCCGCGAGAGCTCCTACAATGAGCAGTTCTTC. The gene calls are TRBV5-1 and TRBJ2-1; no firm D call. V shed 4 bases and J shed 0 bases, with 8 bases lying between them. This CDR3 spans 14 amino acids. Germline assignment: CDR1 SGHRS and CDR2 YFSETQ.

V usage is TRBV4-3 and J usage is TRBJ2-3; 9 bases fit TRBD1. Germline V gives CDR1 LGHNA, CDR2 YSLEER. The CDR3 contains 16 residues. Trimming took 2 bases from V and 3 from J; bases not matched to a gene: 6. The CDR3 DNA sequence: TGCGCCAGCAGCCAAATCGACAGGGGGAAAACAGATACGCAGTATTTT. This translates into CASSQIDRGKTDTQYF.

The chain carries TRBV11-2 and TRBJ2-7, with TRBD1 matching over 9 bases. This CDR3 contains 15 residues. Germline-derived CDR1 and CDR2 are SGHAT and FQNNGV. The trim removed 5 bases at V and 5 bases at J, leaving 10 bases unmatched. The CDR3 sequence: CASSLIQDRGNEQYF. The CDR3 coding sequence is TGTGCCAGCAGCCTAATCCAGGACAGGGGCAACGAGCAGTACTTC.

This clone was counted ten times or more. This chain uses TRBV4-2 with TRBJ1-4, with a tentative D call TRBD1 (6 bases). The CDR3 loop spans 14 amino acids. Germline loops: CDR1 LGHNA, CDR2 YNFKEQ. Trimming stripped 5 bases from V and 8 bases from J, with 15 bases between. In nucleotides, the CDR3 is TGTGCCAGCAGCGGGGGGGCAGGGTACGAAAAACTGTTTTTT. Translation: CASSGGAGYEKLFF.

This clone was picked up one time. This chain connects TRBV29-1 to TRBJ2-2; possible D gene TRBD2, 5 bases. The germline CDR1 and CDR2 sequences are SQVTM and ANQGSEA. The CDR3 length is 15 residues. V shed 5 bases and J shed 2 bases, with 15 bases lying between them. This CDR3 is CSVKLGFHNTGELFF. Here the CDR3 DNA reads TGCAGCGTTAAACTAGGGTTCCATAACACCGGGGAGCTGTTTTTT.

The sample holds one count of this clone. The rearrangement uses TRBV9 and TRBJ2-1; D may be TRBD2 (7 bases). Trimming removed 4 bases from V and 5 bases from J, with 13 bases in between. Looked up from germline, CDR1 is SGDLS and CDR2 is YYNGEE. This CDR3 comprises 14 residues. CDR3 sequence (DNA): TGTGCCAGCAGCATCGGGGGGCTCAACAATGAGCAGTTCTTC. It specifies CASSIGGLNNEQFF. Complete variable domain (other parts from reference TRBV9 and TRBJ2-1): DSGVTQTPKHLITATGQRVTLRCSPRSGDLSVYWYQQSLDQGLQFLIQYYNGEERAKGNILERFSAQQFPDLHSELNLSSLELGDSALYFCASSIGGLNNEQFFGPGTRLTVL.

The table lists this clone with a count of one. This chain links TRBV18 with TRBJ2-7; D unresolved. The germline CDR1 and CDR2 sequences are KGHSH and LQKENI. There are 12 residues in the CDR3. Trimming cost V 6 bases and J 0 bases, with 6 bases left between them. In DNA, the CDR3 is TGTGCCAGCTCGGGCAGCTCCTACGAGCAGTACTTC. It is translated as CASSGSSYEQYF.

In its sample, this clone was seen a few times. This chain connects TRBV27 to TRBJ1-5, with TRBD1 matching over 8 bases. Per the germline V gene, CDR1 is MNHEY and CDR2 is SMNVEV (reference sequence). This CDR3 is built from 16 residues. V shed 3 bases, J shed 4 bases, and the junction held 8 bases outside the gene matches. The CDR3 protein is CASSLLATGGNQPQHF. CDR3 DNA: TGTGCCAGCAGTTTGCTGGCAACAGGGGGAAATCAGCCCCAGCATTTT.

There are a few counts of this clone. V usage is TRBV7-3 and J usage is TRBJ1-5, with no clear D. The CDR3 sequence is 12 residues long. The V gene's germline CDR1 is SGHTA and CDR2 FQGTGA. The V and J ends lost 5 bases and 9 bases respectively, with 11 bases between them. CDR3 sequence (DNA): TGTGCCAGCAGCACACCAGAGGGGCCCCAGCATTTT. The encoded protein is CASSTPEGPQHF.

This sequence joins TRBV7-6 and TRBJ1-3; 11 bases line up with TRBD1. The V segment lost 4 bases and the J segment 0 bases; nucleotides outside the gene matches: 8. Germline V lookup: CDR1 SGHVS, CDR2 FNYEAQ. This CDR3 is 18 amino acids long. CDR3 protein: CASSSGTGGAYSGNTIYF. The CDR3 nucleotides read TGTGCCAGCAGCTCTGGGACAGGGGGTGCCTACTCTGGAAACACCATATATTTT.

J is TRBJ1-2 and V is TRBV19; D not certain. The length of the CDR3 is 15 residues. V lost 7 bases to trimming and J lost 7 bases, with 22 bases between them. Germline V CDR1 and CDR2: LNHDA, SQIVND (reference sequence). CDR3 in amino acids: CASNPVDAQSGGYTF. The CDR3 nucleotides are TGTGCCAGTAATCCGGTCGACGCTCAAAGCGGTGGCTACACCTTC.

This clone was counted only a few times. The chain links TRBV6-1 to TRBJ1-5; a weak D match, TRBD1 (6 bases). Germline CDR1 reads MNHNS; CDR2 reads SASEGT. This CDR3 region has 15 residues. Trimming removed 5 bases at V and 0 bases at J, with 11 bases between. The CDR3: CASSRTVDSNQPQHF. The CDR3 coding sequence is TGTGCCAGCAGTCGGACAGTTGATAGCAATCAGCCCCAGCATTTT.

Comment on this clone: A read error may produce the germline difference seen at one junction end. This sequence joins TRBV7-9 and TRBJ2-4; 10 bases match TRBD1. The CDR3 consists of 17 residues. Germline CDR1 SEHNR, CDR2 FQNEAQ (reference sequence). This CDR3 reads CSSSSTSGTGDQNIQYF. For the CDR3, the DNA is TGTTCCAGCAGCTCCACGTCCGGGACAGGGGACCAAAACATTCAGTACTTC.

V and J are TRBV5-4 and TRBJ1-1; D is unresolved. Germline CDR1 SGHNT, CDR2 YYREEE (reference sequence). The CDR3 covers 12 residues. Trimming pared 0 bases from V and 4 bases from J, leaving 4 bases between. The CDR3 protein is CASSLGRTEAFF. CDR3 DNA sequence: TGTGCCAGCAGCTTGGGTCGCACTGAAGCTTTCTTT.

A word on this clone: At one boundary the junction diverges from the germline segment, which might be a read error. The V gene is TRBV7-9, the J gene TRBJ2-7; D is unclear. This CDR3 region has 12 residues. CDR1 SEHNR and CDR2 FQNEAQ come from the germline V gene (reference sequence). CDR3 bases: TGTTCCAGCAGCCAAAACACCGGCGGGCAGTACTTC. Protein product: CSSSQNTGGQYF. The full variable domain, in which reference TRBV7-9 and TRBJ2-7 provide the parts outside the CDR3, is DTGVSQNPRHKITKRGQNVTFRCDPISEHNRLYWYRQTLGQGPEFLTYFQNEAQLEKSRLLSDRFSAERPKGSFSTLEIQRTEQGDSAMYLCSSSQNTGGQYFGPGTRLTVT.

This clone has a handful of counts. The CDR3 region is CASSLGGVGFTGELFF. DNA for the CDR3: TGTGCCAGCAGCTTGGGAGGTGTGGGTTTCACCGGGGAGCTGTTTTTT. J is TRBJ2-2 and V is TRBV5-4; D ambiguous. The V and J ends lost 0 bases and 4 bases respectively, with 13 bases between them. This CDR3 contains 16 residues. Germline V lookup: CDR1 SGHNT, CDR2 YYREEE (reference sequence).

This chain uses TRBV5-5 with TRBJ2-7; the D gene is possibly TRBD1 (5 bases). The CDR3 extends over 15 amino acids. CDR1 is SGHKS, CDR2 YYEKEE, per germline (reference sequence). V gave up 4 bases and J gave up 0 bases, with 14 bases separating them. This CDR3 reads CASSPNGHLSYEQYF. The CDR3 coding sequence is TGTGCCAGCAGCCCGAACGGACACCTCTCCTACGAGCAGTACTTC. Drawing the rest from reference TRBV5-5 and TRBJ2-7, the complete variable domain is DAGVTQSPTHLIKTRGQQVTLRCSPISGHKSVSWYQQVLGQGPQFIFQYYEKEERGRGNFPDRFSARQFPNYSSELNVNALLLGDSALYLCASSPNGHLSYEQYFGPGTRLTVT.

V gene TRBV19 combines with J gene TRBJ1-2; D is unresolved. Trimming stripped 5 bases from V and 8 bases from J, with 15 bases between. CDR3 size: 13 residues. Germline loops: CDR1 LNHDA, CDR2 SQIVND (reference sequence). The CDR3 sequence: CASSHLPGGGYTF. The CDR3 DNA sequence: TGTGCCAGTAGTCACCTTCCGGGTGGCGGCTACACCTTC.

As for this clone: One end of the junction is discordant with germline, which a read error may explain. This CDR3 is also generated by other DNA sequences in the sample. The chain couples TRBV19 to TRBJ1-1; unclear D gene. This CDR3 comprises 15 residues. Per germline, CDR1 LNHDA and CDR2 SQIVND (reference sequence). The CDR3 DNA reads TGCGCCAGTAGTTCTCGCCGGGTTTTGGACACTGAAGCTTTCTTT. Protein product: CASSSRRVLDTEAFF.